Listed below are T cell receptor beta chains from one sample, sequenced in a study of blood T cell repertoires in COVID-19. TCRdb keeps only in-frame clones here, not all; method: immunoSEQ multiplex PCR. The table records a few hundred thousand clones, 80% to 85% of them present only once. The sequenced sample was PBMCs or T cells enriched from blood (not recorded which). The receptors come from a man aged 50-59 years who had recovered from COVID-19. The CDR3 runs from the conserved cysteine through the conserved F or W. D genes are given only for firm matches. Expanded clones get a size class; other rows say once, few or many, or leave the size out.

TRBD2	TRBJ2-5	15	TRBV6-5	-	TGTGCCAGCAGTTTTCTAGCGGGGGCCCAAGAGACCCAGTACTTC	CASSFLAGAQETQYF
-	TRBJ2-7	14	TRBV11-3	-	TGTGCCAGCAGTCCCAGGGGAGGGCCCTACGAGCAGTACTTC	CASSPRGGPYEQYF
TRBD2	TRBJ2-4	16	TRBV7-2	-	TGTGCCAGCAGCCCCGGGACTAAATCTTTAGTGAACATTCAGTACTTC	CASSPGTKSLVNIQYF
TRBD1	TRBJ2-6	19	TRBV18	-	TGTGCCAGCTCACCACCGTTCGGGGACAGGGACCTTCGGGCCAACGTCCTGACTTTC	CASSPPFGDRDLRANVLTF
-	TRBJ2-2	16	TRBV7-6	-	TGTGCCAGCAGCGAAATGGCGGCGCTAGCGATGGGGGAGCTGTTTTTT	CASSEMAALAMGELFF
-	TRBJ1-2	12	TRBV18	few	TGTGCCAGCTCCTTTACCAGGGATGGCTACACCTTC	CASSFTRDGYTF
-	TRBJ2-1	13	TRBV18	-	TGTGCCAGCTCGGTGGACGGGAACAATGAGCAGTTCTTC	CASSVDGNNEQFF
-	TRBJ2-1	13	TRBV29-1	-	TGCAGCGGGGCCAAGACTATCTACAATGAGCAGTTCTTC	CSGAKTIYNEQFF
TRBD1	TRBJ1-1	17	TRBV7-8	-	TGTGCCAGCAGCTCCCAATCCGGACAGGGACGGAACACTGAAGCTTTCTTT	CASSSQSGQGRNTEAFF
TRBD2	TRBJ2-5	17	TRBV2	-	TGTGCCAGCAGCGGAAAGGGGACTAGCGGAGATCAAGAGACCCAGTACTTC	CASSGKGTSGDQETQYF
TRBD1	TRBJ2-5	13	TRBV7-8	once	TGTGCCAGCAGACCAACAGGGGTGGAGACCCAGTACTTC	CASRPTGVETQYF
TRBD2	TRBJ2-3	16	TRBV10-1	once	TGCGCCAGCAGTAAAGGGACTAGCGGGGTCACAGATACGCAGTATTTT	CASSKGTSGVTDTQYF
-	TRBJ2-7	17	TRBV10-3	many	TGTGCCATCAGTGAGCCAACCCTGACGCCTAGGGGGAGCGAGCAGTACTTC	CAISEPTLTPRGSEQYF
TRBD1	TRBJ1-2	14	TRBV27	-	TGTGCCAGCAGTCCCCGACAGGGGCAGTATGGCTACACCTTC	CASSPRQGQYGYTF
-	TRBJ1-1	13	TRBV2	-	TGTGCCAGCAGAAGGGACATGAACACTGAAGCTTTCTTT	CASRRDMNTEAFF